The present TCR beta chain was sequenced within a study of blood T cell repertoires in COVID-19 (dated by TCRdb to the early 2020s). In terms of the full investigation: Samples covering the acute and convalescent phases of COVID-19 were provided by collaborators in the United States, Italy and Spain. The prospective study material was composed of cDNA or gDNA derived from T cells, B-cell-depleted T cells, or PBMCs. Deeply sampled blood TCRbeta repertoires from subjects exposed to, actively infected with, or recovered from COVID-19 were included in the dataset. The repertoires were released in a freely available public database intended as a resource for research on the immune response to SARS-CoV-2. The samples were drawn from two sources: the first 160 participants of the ongoing ImmuneRACE study, and 1,000 to 1,500 subjects contributed by 6 global collaborators. A de-identified subject ID, COVID-19 status, age in years and sex were almost always included in the sample metadata. Where available, HLA class I and class II types were obtained from metadata supplied by the sample provider rather than from assay-based typing. The research as a whole found: Clinical and demographic metadata were provided uncurated, with the amount varying by source and participant.

The immunoSEQ Assay, a bias-controlled multiplex PCR, was used to amplify TCRbeta CDR3 regions from genomic DNA. As for how the authors treated the data: The number of nucleated cells in each sample was estimated by amplification of reference gene primers within the assay. To quantify the absolute abundance of each unique TCRbeta CDR3 rearrangement, sequence reads were collapsed and filtered. For each sample, productive Simpson clonality was calculated as the square root of Simpson's diversity index over productive rearrangements. The source is immuneACCESS, and TCRdb retained only in-frame sequences with V and J called. Part of the clones is not carried over; for the studies checked, unresolved V genes explain less than half of this, and the remainder is unexplained. The DNA was the basis for D and trimming; V, J and clone size are from that table. The sample yields under 50,000 clones; around 82% were counted once. The ten largest clonotypes hold approximately 4% of the sample.

Collaborating institutions collected whole blood in K2EDTA tubes following their own protocols. For TCRbeta analysis, collaborators shipped samples as frozen whole blood, isolated PBMCs, or DNA extracted from either of those sample types. CDR1 and CDR2 are drawn from the germline V gene: MDHEN, SYDVKM. Its CDR3 holds 13 amino acids, cysteine through phenylalanine. Only CDR3 DNA remains: 39 bases, in frame from the first base. Deletion took 11 bases off V and 0 bases off J, with a span of 8 bases between the germline ends. As regards this clone: Its antigen is unknown. Base qualities are not provided; no much larger clone lies one nucleotide away.

The origin of this receptor is a woman aged 70-85 years with acute or convalescent COVID-19. This receptor chain uses TRBV28 and TRBJ1-6; possibly the D gene is TRBD1, per 5 matching bases. The sequencing input was peripheral blood. CDR3 reads: CAHRSSYNSPLHF. The DNA sequence reads TGTGCCCACAGGAGCTCCTATAATTCACCCCTCCACTTT.